Listed below are T cell receptor beta chains from one sample, sequenced in a study of response to subunit inactivated influenza vaccine. TCRdb used MiXCR to reprocess the RT-PCR reads, holding one entry per CDR3 protein. The table lists approximately 520,000 distinct CDR3 sequences, 16% of them singletons. The sample consisted of CD4+ T cells sorted from PBMCs, taken around 2 years after vaccination. The receptors were sampled from a man aged 50-75 years who received an inactivated influenza vaccine. CDR3s include the opening cysteine and the closing phenylalanine or tryptophan. D genes are given only for firm matches. Part of the rows lack a size; the others show once, few, many or a class for expanded clones.

J,D,size,V,CDR3,DNA
TRBJ2-5,TRBD2,NA,TRBV20-1,CSAGERGWYQETQYF,TGCAGTGCTGGGGAGCGGGGGTGGTACCAAGAGACCCAGTACTTC
TRBJ2-7,NA,NA,TRBV6-1,CASSVEGQRSYEQYF,TGTGCCAGCAGCGTGGAGGGACAGCGTTCCTACGAGCAGTACTTC
TRBJ2-1,NA,NA,TRBV28,CASTSPPGHRPSYNEQFF,TGTGCCAGCACCTCCCCGCCGGGACACCGACCCTCCTACAATGAGCAGTTCTTC
TRBJ2-7,NA,NA,TRBV3-1,CASSRSSTSYEQYF,TGTGCCAGCAGCCGATCTTCGACTAGCTACGAGCAGTACTTC
TRBJ2-1,NA,NA,TRBV10-3,CAISDTGGTSNEQFF,TGTGCCATCAGTGACACTGGGGGCACTAGTAATGAGCAGTTCTTC
TRBJ2-3,NA,NA,TRBV25-1,CASSEGGAFTDTQYF,TGTGCCAGCAGTGAAGGGGGGGCGTTCACAGATACGCAGTATTTT
TRBJ2-3,NA,few,TRBV7-9,CASSLGLSDTDTQYF,TGTGCCAGCAGCTTAGGGCTTTCGGACACAGATACGCAGTATTTT
TRBJ2-7,TRBD1,NA,TRBV3-1,CASSSLGTGHYEQYF,TGTGCCAGCAGCTCACTCGGGACAGGCCACTACGAGCAGTACTTC
TRBJ2-5,TRBD1,NA,TRBV20-1,CSAREQGAETQYF,TGCAGTGCTAGAGAGCAGGGGGCAGAGACCCAGTACTTC
TRBJ2-5,NA,NA,TRBV28,CASSDSRGLEGETQYF,TGTGCCAGCTCTGATTCCAGGGGTCTGGAGGGAGAGACCCAGTACTTC
TRBJ2-2,NA,NA,TRBV6-2/TRBV6-3,CASSYWGDTGELFF,TGTGCCAGCAGTTACTGGGGGGACACCGGGGAGCTGTTTTTT
TRBJ1-2,NA,few,TRBV9,CASSVSTVAGYTF,TGTGCCAGCAGCGTATCTACAGTGGCTGGCTACACCTTC
TRBJ1-2,TRBD1,NA,TRBV18,CASSIRDSAYSYTF,TGTGCCAGCTCAATCCGGGACAGCGCCTATAGCTACACCTTC
TRBJ2-3,TRBD2,many,TRBV5-1,CASSLTSGKTDTQYF,TGCGCCAGCAGCTTGACTAGCGGGAAAACAGATACGCAGTATTTT
TRBJ2-3,NA,few,TRBV14,CASSRWTSSGTDTQYF,TGTGCCAGCAGCCGATGGACCAGCAGTGGCACAGATACGCAGTATTTT
TRBJ1-6,NA,few,TRBV6-5,CASSYWGRESPLHF,TGTGCCAGCAGTTACTGGGGGAGGGAGTCACCCCTCCACTTT
TRBJ1-1,NA,many,TRBV5-1,CASSLVPENTEAFF,TGCGCCAGCAGCTTGGTGCCGGAGAACACTGAAGCTTTCTTT
TRBJ2-1,NA,NA,TRBV6-2/TRBV6-3,CASSYIPNNEQFF,TGTGCCAGCAGTTACATACCGAACAATGAGCAGTTCTTC
TRBJ1-4,NA,many,TRBV10-3,CAISESSGLWATNEKLFF,TGTGCCATCAGTGAGTCGTCAGGGCTTTGGGCTACTAATGAAAAACTGTTTTTT
TRBJ2-1,TRBD2,few,TRBV7-6,CASSLEMGGYEQFF,TGTGCCAGCAGCTTAGAAATGGGAGGGTATGAGCAGTTCTTC
TRBJ1-4,TRBD1,few,TRBV7-2,CASSSIRAGGKLFF,TGTGCCAGCAGCTCCATCCGGGCAGGGGGCAAACTGTTTTTT
TRBJ1-1,TRBD1,few,TRBV20-1,CSAPRGTEAFF,TGCAGTGCACCCAGGGGGACTGAAGCTTTCTTT
TRBJ2-7,NA,NA,TRBV12-3/TRBV12-4,CASSIQGPYEQYF,TGTGCCAGCAGCATCCAGGGTCCCTACGAGCAGTACTTC
TRBJ2-7,NA,many,TRBV5-1,CASSSASTGNEQYF,TGCGCCAGCAGCTCCGCTTCGACGGGGAACGAGCAGTACTTC
TRBJ2-3,NA,few,TRBV14,CASSPLIRGADTQYF,TGTGCCAGCAGCCCCCTTATACGGGGCGCGGATACGCAGTATTTT
TRBJ1-1,NA,once,TRBV6-5,CASSGRGSEAFF,TGTGCCAGCAGCGGACGGGGGTCCGAAGCTTTCTTT